This T cell receptor (beta chain) was found in a study of neurological immune-mediated disorders. This clonotype was seen repeatedly, ten times or more. The antigen is undetermined. CDR3 size: 14 residues. CDR1 SGHRS and CDR2 YFSETQ come from the germline V gene. V shed 5 bases and J 6 bases; nucleotides not matched to a gene: 7. Regarding the study as a whole: The highest TCR clonal expansion occurred in HTLV-1-associated myelopathy; multiple sclerosis fell below healthy controls.

Time point defined: longitudinal time-point 3. The cDNA was synthesized by 5'RACE incorporating 10-nucleotide random UMIs. TCRdb processed the 5' RACE reads anew with MiXCR; each CDR3 protein has one entry. The table records roughly 45,000 distinct CDR3 sequences, roughly 14% of them present only once. The chain carries TRBV5-1 and TRBJ1-5; 8 bases are shared with TRBD1. Sequenced material: PBMCs. The source is a young man in good health. The CDR3 is CASSLPGGGQPQHF. The CDR3, as DNA: TGCGCCAGCAGTCTGCCAGGGGGCGGTCAGCCCCAGCATTTT.